These 28 T cell receptor beta chains were sequenced from one sample in a study of radiotherapy plus CTLA-4 blockade in lung cancer (dated by TCRdb to between 2017 and 2018). Library preparation used the immunoSEQ multiplex PCR assay. TCRdb stores this immuneACCESS table with in-frame sequences only. Part of the clones is absent; in the studies checked, under half of the shortfall reflects unresolved V genes, and no reason is known for the rest. The sample profile shows 90,000 or so clones; 83% of them were found once. 0.65% to 0.95% of the sample is taken by the ten largest. Sequenced material: peripheral blood, taken from a patient treated with radiotherapy plus ipilimumab. Receptors were obtained from a human donor with non-small cell lung cancer who had stable disease on radiotherapy plus ipilimumab.

The rearrangement links TRBV28 to TRBJ1-2; D remains unclear. The ends were cut back, 5 bases at V and 4 bases at J, with 5 bases in the middle. The CDR3 is made up of 11 amino acids. CDR1 is MDHEN and CDR2 is SYDVKM in the germline V gene. The CDR3 DNA sequence: TGTGCCAGCAGTGGAGGCTATGGCTACACCTTC. Translated: CASSGGYGYTF.

The V gene is TRBV18, the J gene TRBJ1-6; 8 bases match TRBD1. This CDR3 has 14 residues. V lost 3 bases and J lost 8; bases outside the gene matches: 3. Germline lookup yields CDR1 KGHSH and CDR2 LQKENI. CDR3 nucleotide sequence: TGTGCCAGCTCACCCGGACAGGGAGATTCACCCCTCCACTTT. Residues: CASSPGQGDSPLHF.

The chain employs TRBV4-1 and TRBJ1-2; D not resolved. From germline, CDR1 is MGHRA and CDR2 YSYEKL. This CDR3 is built from 16 residues. V lost 4 bases and J 1 base, leaving 16 bases between the germline ends. CDR3: CASSLGRDPGNYGYTF. The CDR3, as DNA: TGCGCCAGCAGCCTGGGGAGAGATCCCGGTAACTATGGCTACACCTTC.

The rearrangement uses TRBV9 and TRBJ2-5; 14 nucleotides line up with TRBD2. Trimming cost V 3 bases and J 5 bases; bases outside gene matches: 6. CDR3 size: 16 residues. CDR1 and CDR2 from the germline V gene are SGDLS and YYNGEE. The CDR3 region has the DNA TGTGCCAGCAGCGCCCCAGGACTAGCGGGAGGCGAGACCCAGTACTTC. This sequence encodes CASSAPGLAGGETQYF.

The chain recombines TRBV6-5 with TRBJ1-1; D gene ambiguous. CDR1 MNHEY and CDR2 SVGAGI come from the germline V gene. Trimming pared 6 bases from V and 0 bases from J, leaving 11 bases between. The CDR3 covers 14 residues. The CDR3 protein is CASSLAGVNTEAFF. CDR3 bases: TGTGCCAGCAGCCTGGCTGGGGTGAACACTGAAGCTTTCTTT.

The genes are TRBV2 and TRBJ1-6, with a weak D call TRBD1 (5 bases). Per germline, CDR1 SNHLY and CDR2 FYNNEI. This CDR3 is built from 14 residues. V lost 6 bases and J 7 bases, leaving 13 bases between the germline ends. The CDR3, as DNA: TGTGCCAGCAGCCCGGGACTAAGGAATTCACCCCTCCACTTT. Its translation is CASSPGLRNSPLHF.

The chain combines TRBV6-6 with TRBJ1-2, with 9 bases matching TRBD1. The CDR3 loop spans 15 amino acids. V lost 0 bases, J lost 1 base, and 0 bases stayed unmatched. Germline V gene sequence: CDR1 MNHNY, CDR2 SVGAGI (reference sequence). Here the CDR3 reads CASSYSGQGNYGYTF. The CDR3 DNA is TGTGCCAGCAGTTACTCGGGACAGGGTAACTATGGCTACACCTTC.

The gene calls are TRBV27 and TRBJ1-5; D is uncertain. V was cut by 1 base and J by 2 bases, with 6 bases left in between. Germline-derived CDR1 and CDR2 are MNHEY and SMNVEV (reference sequence). The CDR3 is made up of 14 amino acids. The CDR3 DNA follows: TGTGCCAGCAGTTTATTAGGAGGCAATCAGCCCCAGCATTTT. Amino acids: CASSLLGGNQPQHF.

This clone has just one count. The chain combines TRBV18 with TRBJ2-1; D unresolved. Germline-derived CDR1 and CDR2 are KGHSH and LQKENI. V lost 4 bases, J lost 8 bases, and 15 bases lay in between. The CDR3 loop spans 14 amino acids. As DNA, the CDR3 is TGTGCCAGCTCACGGTCCAGCCGAATCTATGAGCAGTTCTTC. Its translation: CASSRSSRIYEQFF. Full variable domain (missing parts from reference TRBV18 and TRBJ2-1): NAGVMQNPRHLVRRRGQEARLRCSPMKGHSHVYWYRQLPEEGLKFMVYLQKENIIDESGMPKERFSAEFPKEGPSILRIQQVVRGDSAAYFCASSRSSRIYEQFFGPGTRLTVL.

The chain links TRBV7-9 to TRBJ2-5; D is undetermined. V lost 1 base, J lost 5 bases, and 14 bases lay in between. The CDR3 has 15 residues. Germline V gene data show CDR1 as SEHNR and CDR2 as FQNEAQ (reference sequence). CDR3 protein: CASSLVGLPGETQYF. CDR3 sequence (DNA): TGTGCCAGCAGCTTAGTCGGGCTTCCTGGGGAGACCCAGTACTTC.

The CDR3 DNA reads TGTGCCAACCGGCCGGGACAGGGGTCTGGGGCCAACGTCCTGACTTTC. Residues: CANRPGQGSGANVLTF. The chain is built from TRBV10-3 and TRBJ2-6; 10 bases line up with TRBD1. The germline CDR1 and CDR2 sequences are ENHRY and SYGVKD. J was trimmed by 1 base and V by 10 bases; bases with no gene match: 7. The CDR3 is made up of 16 amino acids.

J is TRBJ1-6 and V is TRBV7-6; maybe TRBD1 (6 bases). In germline, CDR1 is SGHVS, CDR2 FNYEAQ. The CDR3 loop spans 12 amino acids. V was trimmed by 6 bases and J by 14 bases, leaving 14 bases between them. CDR3 in DNA: TGTGCCAGCAGGGATCAGGGGATGGCCCTCCACTTT. Translation: CASRDQGMALHF.

The CDR3: CASSSGQALAKNIQYF. CDR3 nucleotides: TGTGCCAGCAGTTCCGGACAGGCGTTAGCCAAAAACATTCAGTACTTC. The chain is built from TRBV28 and TRBJ2-4, with 7 bases lining up with TRBD1. Germline V CDR1 and CDR2: MDHEN, SYDVKM. Trimming took 4 bases from V and 0 from J; bases not matched to a gene: 6. This CDR3 is 16 amino acids long.

In its sample, this clone was seen once. The rearrangement links TRBV5-1 to TRBJ2-3; 9 bases are shared with TRBD2. The germline V gene has CDR1 SGHRS and CDR2 YFSETQ. The CDR3 loop spans 16 amino acids. With 0 bases clipped from V and 4 bases from J, the junction kept 6 bases outside the gene matches. The CDR3 protein is CASSLVLAGDADTQYF. The CDR3 DNA reads TGCGCCAGCAGCTTGGTGTTAGCGGGAGACGCAGATACGCAGTATTTT.

The rearrangement links TRBV5-1 to TRBJ1-1, with TRBD1 matching over 9 bases. Germline V gene data show CDR1 as SGHRS and CDR2 as YFSETQ. V shed 0 bases and J 5 bases; nucleotides not matched to a gene: 5. The CDR3 is 15 residues long. CDR3 coding DNA: TGCGCCAGCAGCTTGGCCCCGGACAGGGGTACTGAAGCTTTCTTT. It encodes CASSLAPDRGTEAFF.

The chain carries TRBV4-1 and TRBJ2-3; D may be TRBD1 (6 bases). The length of the CDR3 is 16 residues. Looked up from germline, CDR1 is MGHRA and CDR2 is YSYEKL. Trimming cost V 0 bases and J 7 bases, with 17 bases left between them. The CDR3 DNA sequence: TGCGCCAGCAGCCAAGAATCCCTGGGGGCTAGTCATACGCAGTATTTT. It specifies CASSQESLGASHTQYF.

V and J are TRBV11-2 and TRBJ1-6; a weak D match, TRBD1 (6 bases). Germline V gene lookup returns CDR1 SGHAT and CDR2 FQNNGV. V was trimmed by 5 bases and J by 6 bases, leaving 23 bases between them. This CDR3 has 18 amino acids. The CDR3 DNA reads as TGTGCCAGCAGCCACAATAGGACCCGGACAGTGGGTAATTCACCCCTCCACTTT. Encoded protein: CASSHNRTRTVGNSPLHF.

V is TRBV9 and J is TRBJ2-5; perhaps TRBD1 as D (5 bases). From germline, CDR1 is SGDLS and CDR2 YYNGEE. Trimming shortened V by 0 bases and J by 2 bases, and 11 bases separated the two germline ends. This CDR3 region has 15 residues. The DNA for the CDR3 is TGTGCCAGCAGCGTAGGGGGCCTATCACAAGAGACCCAGTACTTC. This sequence encodes CASSVGGLSQETQYF.

V usage is TRBV19 and J usage is TRBJ1-5; perhaps TRBD1 as D (6 bases). CDR1 and CDR2 (germline): LNHDA, SQIVND (reference sequence). The CDR3 contains 14 residues. V was shortened by 6 bases and J by 7 bases, with 16 bases between the two germline ends. This CDR3 reads CASRVRQAGQPQHF. In nucleotides, the CDR3 is TGTGCCAGTAGGGTCAGACAGGCGGGGCAGCCCCAGCATTTT.

The chain combines TRBV28 with TRBJ2-7, with 12 nucleotides matching TRBD2. V trimming: 4 bases; J trimming: 4 bases; junction bases outside the gene matches: 8. The CDR3 loop spans 16 amino acids. The germline V gene encodes CDR1 MDHEN and CDR2 SYDVKM. CDR3 in DNA: TGTGCCAGCAGTTCCCGGACTAGCGGGAATAGGTACGAGCAGTACTTC. It yields the protein CASSSRTSGNRYEQYF.

The chain has TRBV19 and TRBJ1-1; possibly TRBD1 for D (5 bases). The ends were cut back, 7 bases at V and 1 base at J, with 13 bases in the middle. This CDR3 region has 14 residues. The germline V gene has CDR1 LNHDA and CDR2 SQIVND (reference sequence). The CDR3 DNA reads as TGTGCCAGTAAACCGGGGCACGAGAACACTGAAGCTTTCTTT. This codes for CASKPGHENTEAFF.

V usage is TRBV9 and J usage is TRBJ1-6; D uncertain. The V gene lost 0 bases and the J gene lost 10 bases, with 11 bases spanning the gap. There are 14 residues in the CDR3. Looked up from germline, CDR1 is SGDLS and CDR2 is YYNGEE. CDR3 region: CASSVAPENSPLHF. The DNA of the CDR3 is TGTGCCAGCAGCGTAGCCCCCGAAAACTCACCCCTCCACTTT.

CDR3 sequence reads: CASSDTGSIGETQYF. For the CDR3, the DNA is TGTGCCAGCAGTGACACAGGGTCCATAGGAGAGACCCAGTACTTC. The chain combines TRBV6-4 with TRBJ2-5; TRBD1 might be the D (6 bases). The CDR3 loop spans 15 amino acids. Germline V lookup: CDR1 MRHNA, CDR2 SNTAGT. The ends were cut back, 2 bases at V and 4 bases at J, with 14 bases in the middle.

This chain uses TRBV7-2 with TRBJ2-1; TRBD2 matches 9 bases. Trimming cost V 1 base and J 5 bases; bases outside gene matches: 6. The germline V gene encodes CDR1 SGHTA and CDR2 FQGNSA. CDR3 length equals 16 residues. The CDR3 DNA reads TGTGCCAGCAGCTTAGTGGGGACTAGCAGAAACAATGAGCAGTTCTTC. This translates into CASSLVGTSRNNEQFF.

The J gene is TRBJ1-5, the V gene TRBV5-1; D is uncertain. V lost 0 bases, J lost 4 bases, and 8 bases lay in between. Germline assignment: CDR1 SGHRS and CDR2 YFSETQ. This CDR3 comprises 14 residues. The CDR3 nucleotides are TGCGCCAGCAGCTTGGAACATCCAAATCAGCCCCAGCATTTT. Translation gives CASSLEHPNQPQHF.

V and J are TRBV27 and TRBJ2-7, with TRBD1 as a possible D gene (6 bases). Trimming removed 3 bases at V and 2 bases at J, with 11 bases between. The CDR3 is made up of 14 amino acids. Germline CDR1 reads MNHEY; CDR2 reads SMNVEV (reference sequence). DNA for the CDR3: TGTGCCAGCAGTTTCACCGGGACACCCTACGAGCAGTACTTC. Its protein product is CASSFTGTPYEQYF.

The DNA of the CDR3 is TGTGCCTGGAGGGGACAGGGAGGGCCCTCCTACGAGCAGTACTTC. Translation gives CAWRGQGGPSYEQYF. The rearrangement links TRBV30 to TRBJ2-7; TRBD1 matches at 9 bases. V gave up 3 bases and J gave up 0 bases; unmatched junction bases: 6. The CDR3 runs to 15 residues. Germline V gene sequence: CDR1 GTSNPN, CDR2 SVGIG (reference sequence).

This chain's CDR3 is CASRRYPGTGSYEQYF. As DNA, the CDR3 is TGTGCCAGCAGACGTTATCCCGGGACAGGGTCCTACGAGCAGTACTTC. The chain joins TRBV28 to TRBJ2-7; TRBD1 agrees at 9 bases. Germline trimming cut 6 bases from V and 1 base from J; bases unmatched to any gene: 10. Germline V gene lookup returns CDR1 MDHEN and CDR2 SYDVKM. This CDR3 is built from 16 residues.